This TCR beta chain was identified in a study of shared clonotypes between healthy human individuals. Generated by immunoSEQ multiplex PCR, the TCRdb table keeps only in-frame clones and is missing some. The data show about 1.5 million clones, 95% to 99% seen once. Germline values: CDR1 SSHAT, CDR2 FNYEAQ (reference sequence). The length of the CDR3 is 14 residues. With respect to this clone: An end of the junction does not agree with germline; a read error may underlie this.

What was sequenced was naive CD4+ T cells sorted from blood. The subset here: CD45RA+ positively selected. The TCR sequence derives from a man younger than 40 in good health. The chain recombines TRBV7-7 with TRBJ2-1; D not certain. The CDR3 sequence: CASSLVDGFNEQFF. CDR3 DNA sequence: TGTGCTAGCAGCTTAGTCGATGGTTTCAATGAGCAGTTCTTC.